This TCR beta chain originates from a study of cytomegalovirus exposure and HLA in healthy donors. Study results and caveats: Reports indicated that the classifier achieved high specificity and sensitivity in diagnosing cytomegalovirus status.

Of note for this clone: The target antigen is unknown.

The CDR3 runs to 16 residues. Trimming removed 4 bases at V and 0 bases at J, with 16 bases between. Germline V gene data show CDR1 as SGHKS and CDR2 as YYEKEE (reference sequence). PCR used 60 Vbeta primers and 13 Jbeta primers. Sequencing was performed with immunoSEQ multiplex PCR; in TCRdb, only in-frame clones are kept and a portion is missing. The repertoire holds fewer than 250,000 clones, with about 70% as singletons. The sample was PBMCs. This sequence originates from a woman aged 30 to 39 in good health and CMV-seronegative. V gene TRBV5-5 combines with J gene TRBJ1-1; D call uncertain. The chain's CDR3 is CASSRLQEGLNTEAFF. The CDR3 DNA reads TGTGCCAGCAGCCGTCTTCAGGAGGGCTTGAACACTGAAGCTTTCTTT.